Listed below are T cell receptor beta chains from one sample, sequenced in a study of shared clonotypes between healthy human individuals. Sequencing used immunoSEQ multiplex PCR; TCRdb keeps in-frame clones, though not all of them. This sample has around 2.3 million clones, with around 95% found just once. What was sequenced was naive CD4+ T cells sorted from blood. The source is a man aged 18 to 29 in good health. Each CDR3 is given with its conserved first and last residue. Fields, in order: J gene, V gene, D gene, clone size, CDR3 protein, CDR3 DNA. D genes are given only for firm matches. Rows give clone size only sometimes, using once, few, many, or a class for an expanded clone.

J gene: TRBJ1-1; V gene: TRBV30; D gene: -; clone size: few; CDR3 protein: CAWSRQGGTEAFF; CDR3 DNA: TGTGCCTGGAGTAGACAAGGAGGGACTGAAGCTTTCTTT
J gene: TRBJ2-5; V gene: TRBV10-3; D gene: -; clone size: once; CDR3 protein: CAISVGPGKETQYF; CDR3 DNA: TGTGCCATCAGTGTCGGGCCAGGGAAAGAGACCCAGTACTTC
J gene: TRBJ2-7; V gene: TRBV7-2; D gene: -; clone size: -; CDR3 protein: CASSTFGGVYEQYF; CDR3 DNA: TGTGCCAGCAGCACCTTTGGGGGCGTCTACGAGCAGTACTTC
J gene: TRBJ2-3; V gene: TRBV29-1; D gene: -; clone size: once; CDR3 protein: CSVVLSLDTQYF; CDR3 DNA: TGCAGCGTTGTGCTGTCCCTGGATACGCAGTATTTT
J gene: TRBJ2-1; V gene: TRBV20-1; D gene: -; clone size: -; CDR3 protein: CSASPGNEQFF; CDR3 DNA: TGCAGTGCTAGCCCCGGGAATGAGCAGTTCTTC
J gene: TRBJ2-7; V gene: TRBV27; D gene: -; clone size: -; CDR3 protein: CASSSAGGNNDEQYF; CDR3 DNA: TGTGCCAGCAGTTCCGCCGGGGGAAATAACGACGAGCAGTACTTC
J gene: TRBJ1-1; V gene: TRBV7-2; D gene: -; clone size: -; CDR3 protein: CASSPQGPGGNTEAFF; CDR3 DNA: TGTGCCAGCAGCCCCCAGGGCCCAGGCGGGAACACTGAAGCTTTCTTT
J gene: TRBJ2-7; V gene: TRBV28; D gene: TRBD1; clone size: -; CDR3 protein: CASSSGTGKGYEQYF; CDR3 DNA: TGTGCCAGCAGTTCCGGGACAGGGAAAGGGTACGAGCAGTACTTC
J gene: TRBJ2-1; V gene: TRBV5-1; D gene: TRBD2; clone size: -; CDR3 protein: CASSPTSGSYNEQFF; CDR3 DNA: TGCGCCAGCAGCCCTACTAGCGGGAGCTACAATGAGCAGTTCTTC
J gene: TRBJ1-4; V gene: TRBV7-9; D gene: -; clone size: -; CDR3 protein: CATDRGDQANEKLFF; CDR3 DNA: TGTGCCACTGATAGGGGGGATCAAGCTAATGAAAAACTGTTTTTT
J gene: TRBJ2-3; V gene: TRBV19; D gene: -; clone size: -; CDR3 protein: CASSIGAAPGPTDTQYF; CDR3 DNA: TGTGCCAGTAGTATAGGTGCCGCCCCGGGGCCCACAGATACGCAGTATTTT
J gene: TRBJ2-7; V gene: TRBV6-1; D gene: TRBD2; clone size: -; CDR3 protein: CASSVGLAGTYEQYF; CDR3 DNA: TGTGCCAGCAGTGTAGGACTAGCGGGAACCTACGAGCAGTACTTC
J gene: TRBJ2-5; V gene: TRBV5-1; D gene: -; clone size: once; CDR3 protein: CASSLVVGGETQYF; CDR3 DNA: TGCGCCAGCAGCTTGGTGGTCGGTGGGGAGACCCAGTACTTC
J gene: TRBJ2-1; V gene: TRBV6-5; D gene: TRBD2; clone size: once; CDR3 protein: CAVTSGSKYEQFF; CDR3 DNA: TGTGCCGTAACTAGCGGGAGTAAATATGAGCAGTTCTTC
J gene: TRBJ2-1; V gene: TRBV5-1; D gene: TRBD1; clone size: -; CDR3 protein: CASSLGQGYFNEQFF; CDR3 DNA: TGCGCCAGCAGCCTGGGACAGGGGTATTTCAATGAGCAGTTCTTC
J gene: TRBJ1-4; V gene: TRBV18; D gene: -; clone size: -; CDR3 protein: CASSPPGRATNEKLFF; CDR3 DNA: TGTGCCAGCTCACCTCCTGGCCGGGCAACTAATGAAAAACTGTTTTTT
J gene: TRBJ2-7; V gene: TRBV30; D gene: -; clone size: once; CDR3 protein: CAWGFGSWRSYEQYF; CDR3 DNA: TGTGCCTGGGGATTCGGGAGCTGGCGTTCCTACGAGCAGTACTTC
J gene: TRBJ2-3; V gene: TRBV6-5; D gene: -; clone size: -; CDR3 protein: CASSYSPPPDTQYF; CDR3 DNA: TGTGCCAGCAGTTACTCGCCCCCCCCAGATACGCAGTATTTT
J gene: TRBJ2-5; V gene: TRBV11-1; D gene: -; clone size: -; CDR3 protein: CASSIQETQYF; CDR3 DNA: TGTGCCAGCAGCATACAAGAGACCCAGTACTTC
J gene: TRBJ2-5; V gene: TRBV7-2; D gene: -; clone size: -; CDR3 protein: CASSSSRAQETQYF; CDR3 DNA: TGTGCCAGCAGCTCGAGCAGGGCTCAAGAGACCCAGTACTTC
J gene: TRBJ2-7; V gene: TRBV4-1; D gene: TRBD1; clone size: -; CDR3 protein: CASSREGQGYEQYF; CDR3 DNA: TGCGCCAGCAGCCGGGAGGGACAGGGATACGAGCAGTACTTC
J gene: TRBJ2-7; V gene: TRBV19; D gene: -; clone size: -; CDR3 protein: CASSMDGKPYEQYF; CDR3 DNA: TGTGCCAGTAGTATGGACGGAAAGCCCTACGAGCAGTACTTC
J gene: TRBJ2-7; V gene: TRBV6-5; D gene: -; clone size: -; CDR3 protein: CASSRARGPYEQYF; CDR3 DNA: TGTGCCAGCAGTAGGGCCAGGGGTCCCTACGAGCAGTACTTC
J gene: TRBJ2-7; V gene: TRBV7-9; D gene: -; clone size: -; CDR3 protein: CASSQGGERQYF; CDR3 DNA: TGTGCCAGCAGCCAAGGGGGAGAGAGGCAGTACTTC
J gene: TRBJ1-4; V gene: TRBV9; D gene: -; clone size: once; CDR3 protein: CASSPLGGNEKLFF; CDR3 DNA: TGTGCCAGCAGCCCTCTAGGGGGTAATGAAAAACTGTTTTTT
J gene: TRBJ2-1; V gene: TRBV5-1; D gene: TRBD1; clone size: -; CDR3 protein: CASSSRTGGNEQFF; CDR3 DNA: TGCGCCAGCAGCTCGCGGACAGGGGGCAATGAGCAGTTCTTC
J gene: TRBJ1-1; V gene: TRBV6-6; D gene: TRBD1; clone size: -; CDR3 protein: CASRITGQGVTTEAFF; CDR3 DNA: TGTGCCAGCAGAATTACGGGGCAGGGGGTGACCACTGAAGCTTTCTTT
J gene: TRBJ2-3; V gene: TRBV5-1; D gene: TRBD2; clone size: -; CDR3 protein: CASSTGLAGAHSRDTQYF; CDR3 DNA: TGCGCCAGCAGCACCGGACTAGCGGGAGCCCATTCACGAGATACGCAGTATTTT
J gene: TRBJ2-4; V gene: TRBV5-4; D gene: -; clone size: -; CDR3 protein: CASSAVSQDIQYF; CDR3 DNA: TGTGCCAGCAGCGCGGTTTCGCAGGACATTCAGTACTTC
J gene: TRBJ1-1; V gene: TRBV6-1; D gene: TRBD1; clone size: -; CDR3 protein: CASSESRDSNTEAFF; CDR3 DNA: TGTGCCAGCAGTGAAAGCCGGGACAGCAACACTGAAGCTTTCTTT
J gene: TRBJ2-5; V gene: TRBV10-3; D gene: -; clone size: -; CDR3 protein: CAAGGYQETQYF; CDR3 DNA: TGTGCCGCTGGGGGGTACCAAGAGACCCAGTACTTC
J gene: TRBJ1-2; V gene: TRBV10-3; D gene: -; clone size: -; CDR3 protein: CAISESRSNYGYTF; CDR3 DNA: TGTGCCATCAGTGAGTCGAGAAGTAACTATGGCTACACCTTC
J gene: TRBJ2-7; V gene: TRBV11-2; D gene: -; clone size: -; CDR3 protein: CASSKVRPSSGEQYF; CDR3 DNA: TGTGCCAGCAGCAAAGTTCGACCTTCCTCGGGGGAGCAGTACTTC
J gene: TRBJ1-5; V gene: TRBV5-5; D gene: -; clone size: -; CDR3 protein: CASSLGHSNQPQHF; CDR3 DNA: TGTGCCAGCAGCTTGGGACATAGCAATCAGCCCCAGCATTTT
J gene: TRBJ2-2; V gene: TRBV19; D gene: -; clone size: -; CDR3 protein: CASSGLLRTGELFF; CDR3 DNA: TGTGCCAGTAGTGGACTACTGCGCACCGGGGAGCTGTTTTTT
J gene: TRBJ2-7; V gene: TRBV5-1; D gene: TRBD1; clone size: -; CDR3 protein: CASSFGTGGPYEQYF; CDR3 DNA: TGCGCCAGCAGCTTCGGGACAGGGGGCCCCTACGAGCAGTACTTC
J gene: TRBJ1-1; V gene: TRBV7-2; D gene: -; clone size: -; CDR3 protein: CASSLAWTVQTEAFF; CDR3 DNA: TGTGCCAGCAGCTTAGCCTGGACAGTCCAGACTGAAGCTTTCTTT
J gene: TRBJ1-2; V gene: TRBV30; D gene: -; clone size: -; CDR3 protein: CAWSAGPHYGYTF; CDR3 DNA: TGTGCCTGGAGTGCCGGTCCACACTATGGCTACACCTTC
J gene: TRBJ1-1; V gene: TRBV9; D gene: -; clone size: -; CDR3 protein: CASSPSLTATEAFF; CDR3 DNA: TGTGCCAGCAGCCCTAGTCTTACAGCGACTGAAGCTTTCTTT
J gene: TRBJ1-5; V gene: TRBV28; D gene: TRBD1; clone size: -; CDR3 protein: CASKLQGAIQPQHF; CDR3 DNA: TGTGCCAGCAAACTACAGGGGGCAATTCAGCCCCAGCATTTT
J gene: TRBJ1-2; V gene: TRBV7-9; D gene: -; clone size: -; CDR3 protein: CASSSQLSGYTF; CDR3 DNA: TGTGCCAGCAGCTCCCAGTTGTCTGGCTACACCTTC
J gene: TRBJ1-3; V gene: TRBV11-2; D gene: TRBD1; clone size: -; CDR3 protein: CASSARTGGNTIYF; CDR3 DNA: TGTGCCAGCAGCGCGCGGACAGGGGGAAACACCATATATTTT
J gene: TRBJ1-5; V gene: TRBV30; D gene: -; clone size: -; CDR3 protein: CAWSAQGNNQPQHF; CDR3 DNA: TGTGCCTGGAGTGCACAGGGTAACAATCAGCCCCAGCATTTT
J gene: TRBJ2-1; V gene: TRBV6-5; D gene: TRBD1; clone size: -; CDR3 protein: CASSTGTAYYNEQFF; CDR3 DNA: TGTGCCAGCAGCACCGGGACAGCTTACTACAATGAGCAGTTCTTC
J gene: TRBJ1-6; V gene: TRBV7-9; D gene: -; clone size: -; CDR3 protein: CASSESPNLSNSPLHF; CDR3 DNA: TGTGCCAGCAGCGAGAGCCCGAACCTATCTAATTCACCCCTCCACTTT
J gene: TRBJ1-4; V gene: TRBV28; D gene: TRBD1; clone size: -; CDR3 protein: CASSRDRGNEKLFF; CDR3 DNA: TGTGCCAGCAGCCGGGACAGGGGGAATGAAAAACTGTTTTTT
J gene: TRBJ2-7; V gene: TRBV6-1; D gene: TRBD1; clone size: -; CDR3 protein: CASSNRDRAPEQYF; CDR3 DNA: TGTGCCAGCAGTAACCGGGACAGGGCACCCGAGCAGTACTTC
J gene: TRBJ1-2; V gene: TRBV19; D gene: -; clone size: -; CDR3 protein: CASSIDKAGGYTF; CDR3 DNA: TGTGCCAGTAGCATCGACAAGGCGGGGGGCTACACCTTC